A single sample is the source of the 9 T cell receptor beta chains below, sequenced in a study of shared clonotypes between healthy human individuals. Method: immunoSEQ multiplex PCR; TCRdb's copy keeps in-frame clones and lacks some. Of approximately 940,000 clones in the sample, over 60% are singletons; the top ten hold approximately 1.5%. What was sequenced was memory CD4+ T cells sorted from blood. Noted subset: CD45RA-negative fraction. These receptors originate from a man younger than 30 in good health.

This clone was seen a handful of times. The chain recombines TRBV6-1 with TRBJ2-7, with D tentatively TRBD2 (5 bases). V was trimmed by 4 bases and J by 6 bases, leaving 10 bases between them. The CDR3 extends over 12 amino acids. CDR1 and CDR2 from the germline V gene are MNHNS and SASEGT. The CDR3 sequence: CASSVNRGEQYF. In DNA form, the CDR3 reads TGTGCCAGCAGTGTTAACCGGGGCGAGCAGTACTTC.

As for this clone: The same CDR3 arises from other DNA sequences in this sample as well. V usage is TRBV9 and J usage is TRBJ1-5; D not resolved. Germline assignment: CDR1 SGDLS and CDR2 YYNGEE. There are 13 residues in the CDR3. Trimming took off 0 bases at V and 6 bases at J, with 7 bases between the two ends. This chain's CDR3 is CASSVDGVQPQHF. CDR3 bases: TGTGCCAGCAGCGTAGACGGTGTTCAGCCCCAGCATTTT.

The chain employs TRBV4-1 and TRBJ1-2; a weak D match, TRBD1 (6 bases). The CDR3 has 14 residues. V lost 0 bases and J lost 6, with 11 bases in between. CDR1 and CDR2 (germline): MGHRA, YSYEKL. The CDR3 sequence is CASSQDGGRNGYTF. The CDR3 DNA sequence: TGCGCCAGCAGCCAAGACGGGGGGCGAAATGGCTACACCTTC.

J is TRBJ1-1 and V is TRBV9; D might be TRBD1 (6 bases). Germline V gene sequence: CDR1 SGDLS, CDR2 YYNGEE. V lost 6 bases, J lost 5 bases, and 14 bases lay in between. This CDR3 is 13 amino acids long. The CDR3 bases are TGTGCCAGCACCGGACAGTCCTCGACTGAAGCTTTCTTT. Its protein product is CASTGQSSTEAFF.

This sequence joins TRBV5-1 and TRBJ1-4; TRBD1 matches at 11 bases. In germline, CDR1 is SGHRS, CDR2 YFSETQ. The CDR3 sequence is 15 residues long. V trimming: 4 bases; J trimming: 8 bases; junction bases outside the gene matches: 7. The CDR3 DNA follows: TGCGCCAGCAGCCCGGACAGGGGGCGCAGGGAAAAACTGTTTTTT. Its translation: CASSPDRGRREKLFF.

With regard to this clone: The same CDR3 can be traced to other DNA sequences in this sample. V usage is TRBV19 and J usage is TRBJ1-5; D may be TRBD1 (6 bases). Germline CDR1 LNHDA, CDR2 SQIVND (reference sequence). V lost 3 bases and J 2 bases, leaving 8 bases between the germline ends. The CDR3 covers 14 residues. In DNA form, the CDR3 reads TGTGCCAGTAGTATTGAGGGGGGCAATCAGCCCCAGCATTTT. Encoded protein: CASSIEGGNQPQHF.

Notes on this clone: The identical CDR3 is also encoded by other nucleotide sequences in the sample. The CDR3, as DNA: TGCAGCGTTGAAGGTCAGGCCACTGAAGCTTTCTTT. Encoded protein: CSVEGQATEAFF. V is TRBV29-1 and J is TRBJ1-1; no clear D. The CDR3 runs 12 residues. CDR1 and CDR2 from the germline V gene are SQVTM and ANQGSEA. V shed 1 base and J shed 4 bases, with 7 bases lying between them.

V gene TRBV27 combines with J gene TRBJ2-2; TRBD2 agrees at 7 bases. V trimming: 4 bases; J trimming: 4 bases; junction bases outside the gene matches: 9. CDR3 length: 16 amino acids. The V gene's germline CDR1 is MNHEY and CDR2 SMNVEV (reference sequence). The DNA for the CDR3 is TGTGCCAGCAGTTCAAGGCCAGGGACTATCACCGGGGAGCTGTTTTTT. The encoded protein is CASSSRPGTITGELFF.

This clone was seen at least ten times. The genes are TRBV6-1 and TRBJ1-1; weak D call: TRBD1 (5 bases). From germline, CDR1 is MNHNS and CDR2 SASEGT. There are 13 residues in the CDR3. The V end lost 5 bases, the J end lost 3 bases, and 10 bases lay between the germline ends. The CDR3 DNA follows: TGTGCCAGCAGTTTACAGGTCCACACTGAAGCTTTCTTT. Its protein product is CASSLQVHTEAFF.